These T cell receptor beta chains were read from a single sample in a study of blood T cell repertoires in COVID-19. Profiled with immunoSEQ multiplex PCR; TCRdb holds only in-frame clones, not every one. There are about 120,000 clones in the sample; over 60% occur only once, and roughly 6.2% lies in the top ten. Sequencing input: peripheral blood. The receptors come from a man between 65 and 79 years old with acute or convalescent COVID-19. The CDR3 runs from the conserved cysteine through the conserved F or W. D genes are given only for firm matches. Clone size appears in some rows only: once, few, many, or a class for an expanded clone.

clone size,D gene,V gene,J gene,CDR3 protein,CDR3 DNA
-,TRBD1,TRBV30,TRBJ1-6,CAWSPSDRGNSPLHF,TGTGCCTGGAGTCCATCGGACAGGGGAAATTCACCCCTCCACTTT
-,TRBD1,TRBV9,TRBJ2-2,CASSVAAQGASGELFF,TGTGCCAGCAGCGTAGCGGCGCAGGGGGCGAGCGGGGAGCTGTTTTTT
-,-,TRBV7-2,TRBJ1-1,CASSSGWGSGTEAFF,TGTGCCAGCAGCTCAGGGTGGGGATCCGGCACTGAAGCTTTCTTT
-,-,TRBV12-5,TRBJ1-1,CASGRGEMNTEAFF,TGTGCTAGTGGTAGAGGTGAAATGAACACTGAAGCTTTCTTT
-,-,TRBV6-4,TRBJ1-6,CASSGWGRWLSSPLHF,TGTGCCAGCAGTGGGTGGGGCAGGTGGTTAAGTTCACCCCTCCACTTT
few,-,TRBV15,TRBJ2-7,CATSRVSSVTYEQYF,TGTGCCACCAGCAGAGTTTCTAGCGTGACCTACGAGCAGTACTTC
-,TRBD1,TRBV2,TRBJ2-7,CASRSTGVVHEQYF,TGTGCCAGCAGATCGACAGGGGTGGTCCACGAGCAGTACTTC
once,TRBD1,TRBV18,TRBJ1-1,CASSPTTGGLAEAFF,TGTGCCAGCTCACCAACAACAGGGGGCCTCGCTGAAGCTTTCTTT
-,TRBD1,TRBV30,TRBJ1-2,CAWSAGQGYGYTF,TGTGCCTGGAGCGCGGGACAGGGCTATGGCTACACCTTC
-,TRBD1,TRBV5-4,TRBJ2-5,CASSLVTGAETQYF,TGTGCCAGCAGCTTGGTTACAGGGGCGGAGACCCAGTACTTC
-,-,TRBV28,TRBJ2-7,CASSGHTRDEQYF,TGTGCCAGCAGCGGACACACCCGGGACGAGCAGTACTTC
-,TRBD1,TRBV7-2,TRBJ2-7,CASSLQGGHEQYF,TGTGCCAGCAGTCTACAGGGGGGACACGAGCAGTACTTC
-,TRBD1,TRBV19,TRBJ2-5,CASSASGGGETQYF,TGTGCCAGTAGTGCTTCAGGGGGCGGAGAGACCCAGTACTTC
-,TRBD1,TRBV7-8,TRBJ2-7,CASSLGATGTAYF,TGTGCCAGCAGCTTAGGGGCAACCGGGACAGCCTACTTC
few,-,TRBV5-1,TRBJ1-2,CASSENYGYTF,TGCGCCAGCAGCGAGAACTATGGCTACACCTTC
few,TRBD1,TRBV29-1,TRBJ1-2,CSVVGRTGYGYTF,TGCAGCGTTGTCGGGCGGACAGGGTATGGCTACACCTTC
-,-,TRBV6-1,TRBJ1-3,CASSEFAGGGTIYF,TGTGCCAGCAGTGAATTTGCCGGAGGTGGCACCATATATTTT
-,-,TRBV9,TRBJ1-4,CASSPGQSYNEKLFF,TGTGCCAGCAGTCCTGGACAGTCTTATAATGAAAAACTGTTTTTT
-,-,TRBV14,TRBJ1-1,CASSQAGGLSTEAFF,TGTGCCAGCAGCCAAGCGGGGGGGCTGAGCACTGAAGCTTTCTTT
-,TRBD2,TRBV9,TRBJ2-6,CASSVRGNGANVLTF,TGTGCCAGCAGCGTGCGGGGGAACGGGGCCAACGTCCTGACTTTC
-,-,TRBV28,TRBJ2-5,CASSLYREETQYF,TGTGCCAGCAGTTTATACAGGGAAGAGACCCAGTACTTC
-,-,TRBV28,TRBJ2-7,CASRQAYEQYF,TGTGCCAGCAGGCAGGCCTACGAGCAGTACTTC
few,TRBD1,TRBV3-1/TRBV3-2,TRBJ1-2,CASSQRTGGNYGYTF,TGTGCCAGCAGTCAACGGACAGGGGGAAACTATGGCTACACCTTC
-,TRBD2,TRBV4-2,TRBJ2-5,CASSLGTSGPQETQYF,TGTGCCAGCAGCCTCGGGACTAGCGGGCCGCAAGAGACCCAGTACTTC
-,TRBD1,TRBV5-1,TRBJ2-7,CASSQTGSYYEQYF,TGCGCCAGCAGCCAGACAGGGAGCTACTACGAGCAGTACTTC
few,TRBD1,TRBV18,TRBJ1-2,CASSKLGQESGYTF,TGTGCCAGCTCCAAACTGGGACAGGAAAGTGGCTACACCTTC
-,TRBD1,TRBV7-9,TRBJ1-1,CASGQGNTEAFF,TGTGCCAGCGGACAGGGAAACACTGAAGCTTTCTTT
-,-,TRBV24-1,TRBJ2-7,CATSDFRYSYEQYF,TGTGCCACCAGTGATTTTCGGTACTCCTACGAGCAGTACTTC
-,-,TRBV29-1,TRBJ1-1,CSVEEGGTEAFF,TGCAGCGTTGAAGAAGGGGGTACTGAAGCTTTCTTT
-,-,TRBV7-3,TRBJ2-6,CASSPEGVSGANVLTF,TGTGCCAGCAGCCCCGAAGGAGTCTCTGGGGCCAACGTCCTGACTTTC
once,TRBD1,TRBV7-2,TRBJ2-5,CASSVSTGGQETQYF,TGTGCCAGCAGCGTTTCCACAGGGGGCCAAGAGACCCAGTACTTC
-,-,TRBV6-5,TRBJ2-7,CASSYSSYGRTYEQYF,TGTGCCAGCAGTTACTCGAGTTACGGGAGAACTTACGAGCAGTACTTC
-,TRBD1,TRBV6-5,TRBJ1-6,CASSQGQLNNSPLHF,TGTGCCAGCAGTCAGGGACAGCTAAATAATTCACCCCTCCACTTT
-,-,TRBV28,TRBJ1-1,CASSIVGLNTEAFF,TGTGCCAGCAGTATAGTAGGACTAAACACTGAAGCTTTCTTT
-,-,TRBV12-3/TRBV12-4,TRBJ1-4,CASSTSGEKLFF,TGTGCCAGCAGTACCTCAGGGGAAAAACTGTTTTTT
-,-,TRBV24-1,TRBJ2-1,CATSDFPSDRNEQFF,TGTGCCACCAGTGATTTCCCCTCAGACAGAAATGAGCAGTTCTTC
-,TRBD2,TRBV9,TRBJ2-7,CASSLTSGRAHEQYF,TGTGCCAGCAGCCTGACTAGCGGGAGGGCCCACGAGCAGTACTTC
-,-,TRBV4-2,TRBJ1-2,CASSQDPDTRYGYTF,TGTGCCAGCAGCCAAGATCCTGATACACGCTATGGCTACACCTTC
-,-,TRBV6-2/TRBV6-3,TRBJ2-3,CASSYPRGTQYF,TGTGCCAGCAGTTACCCGCGGGGTACGCAGTATTTT
-,-,TRBV12-3/TRBV12-4,TRBJ1-5,CASCSRGQPQHF,TGTGCCAGCTGTTCAAGGGGACAGCCCCAGCATTTT
-,-,TRBV4-2,TRBJ2-1,CASSSYQPGDNEQFF,TGTGCCAGCAGCTCCTACCAACCGGGGGACAATGAGCAGTTCTTC
-,TRBD1,TRBV2,TRBJ1-2,CASSGDRGNYGYTF,TGTGCCAGCAGTGGGGACAGGGGAAACTATGGCTACACCTTC
once,TRBD1,TRBV2,TRBJ1-1,CASRTGLLNTEAFF,TGTGCCAGCAGGACAGGGCTTTTGAACACTGAAGCTTTCTTT
few,TRBD1,TRBV7-2,TRBJ1-3,CASSPNQGALYF,TGTGCCAGCAGCCCCAACCAGGGGGCATTATATTTT
-,-,TRBV9,TRBJ2-7,CASSVVGSSSYEQYF,TGTGCCAGCAGCGTAGTCGGGTCAAGCTCCTACGAGCAGTACTTC
-,TRBD2,TRBV7-2,TRBJ2-7,CASSLLAGGYEQYF,TGTGCCAGCAGCTTGCTAGCGGGGGGCTACGAGCAGTACTTC
-,TRBD1,TRBV7-2,TRBJ2-7,CASSLSGQGVFYEQYF,TGTGCCAGCAGCTTATCCGGACAGGGGGTATTCTACGAGCAGTACTTC
-,-,TRBV7-8,TRBJ1-6,CASSLRGLGPGVAYNSPLHF,TGTGCCAGCAGCTTAAGGGGTTTGGGCCCGGGGGTTGCCTATAATTCACCCCTCCACTTT
-,-,TRBV2,TRBJ1-4,CASSESGANEKLFF,TGTGCCAGCAGTGAAAGTGGAGCTAATGAAAAACTGTTTTTT
-,-,TRBV4-2,TRBJ2-3,CASTPAGAGGPTDTQYF,TGTGCCAGCACCCCCGCCGGCGCCGGGGGGCCCACAGATACGCAGTATTTT